These T cell receptor beta chains were read from a single sample in a study of tumor and adjacent non-tumor tissue in lung cancer. TCRdb analysed the multiplex PCR reads with MiXCR anew, one entry per CDR3 protein. The table has around 200,000 distinct CDR3 sequences, approximately 74% seen once. Sequencing used lung tumor tissue. Receptors were obtained from a man aged 60 to 75 with non-small cell lung cancer. CDR3s include the opening cysteine and the closing phenylalanine or tryptophan.

TRBJ2-3 TRBV29-1 CSVPRTGGNTQYF
TRBJ1-5 TRBV11-2 CASNLDGNSNQPQHF
TRBJ2-7 TRBV4-1 CASSPPSGGSYAYEQYF
TRBJ1-2 TRBV11-2 CVSSPGLTYGYTF
TRBJ1-3 TRBV12-3/TRBV12-4 CASSFGAGRNTIYF
TRBJ2-7 TRBV6-5 CVSGYGGVTRYDQYF
TRBJ2-5 TRBV20-1 CGASSGLPGGETQYF
TRBJ1-5 TRBV20-1 CSASPRQFSNQTQHF
TRBJ2-6 TRBV4-3 CASSQDMVSGANVLTF
TRBJ1-4 TRBV20-1 CSAWTGGTGEKLFF
TRBJ1-2 TRBV6-1 CTSREARQGDYGYTF